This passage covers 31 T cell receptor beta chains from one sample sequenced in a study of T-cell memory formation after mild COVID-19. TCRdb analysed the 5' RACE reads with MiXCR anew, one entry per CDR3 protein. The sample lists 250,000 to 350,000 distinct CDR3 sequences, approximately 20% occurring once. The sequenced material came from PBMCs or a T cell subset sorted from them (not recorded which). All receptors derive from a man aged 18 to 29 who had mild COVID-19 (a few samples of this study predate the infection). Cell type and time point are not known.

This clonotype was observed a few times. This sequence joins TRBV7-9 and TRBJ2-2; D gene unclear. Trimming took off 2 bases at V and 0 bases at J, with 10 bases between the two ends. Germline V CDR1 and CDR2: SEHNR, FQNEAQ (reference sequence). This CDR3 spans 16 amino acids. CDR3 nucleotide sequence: TGTGCCAGCAGCTTAAATCCTTCGGCGAACACCGGGGAGCTGTTTTTT. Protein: CASSLNPSANTGELFF.

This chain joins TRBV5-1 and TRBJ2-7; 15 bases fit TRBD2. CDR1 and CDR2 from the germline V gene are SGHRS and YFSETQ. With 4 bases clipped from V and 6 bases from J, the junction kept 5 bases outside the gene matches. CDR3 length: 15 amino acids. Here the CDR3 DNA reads TGCGCCAGCAGCCAGGGACTAGCGGGGGGTACCGAGCAGTACGTC. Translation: CASSQGLAGGTEQYV.

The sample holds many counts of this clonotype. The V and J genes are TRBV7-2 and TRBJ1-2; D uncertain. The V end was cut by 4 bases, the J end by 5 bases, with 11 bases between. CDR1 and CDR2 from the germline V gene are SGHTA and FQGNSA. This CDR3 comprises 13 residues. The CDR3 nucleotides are TGTGCCAGCAGCTCCGCAGGCGGGTATGGCTACACCTTC. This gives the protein CASSSAGGYGYTF.

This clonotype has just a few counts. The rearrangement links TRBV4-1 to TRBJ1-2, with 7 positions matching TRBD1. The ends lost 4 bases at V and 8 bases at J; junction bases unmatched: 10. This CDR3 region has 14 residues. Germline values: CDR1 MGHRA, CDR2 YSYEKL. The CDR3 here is CASSPQGSPRGYTF. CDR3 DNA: TGCGCCAGCAGCCCACAGGGGTCCCCTCGAGGCTACACCTTC.

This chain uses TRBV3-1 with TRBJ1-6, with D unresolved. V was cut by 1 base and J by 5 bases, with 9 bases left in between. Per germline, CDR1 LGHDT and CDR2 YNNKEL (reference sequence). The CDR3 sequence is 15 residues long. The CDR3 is CASSQAVDDNSPLHF. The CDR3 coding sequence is TGTGCCAGCAGCCAAGCGGTCGATGATAATTCACCCCTCCACTTT.

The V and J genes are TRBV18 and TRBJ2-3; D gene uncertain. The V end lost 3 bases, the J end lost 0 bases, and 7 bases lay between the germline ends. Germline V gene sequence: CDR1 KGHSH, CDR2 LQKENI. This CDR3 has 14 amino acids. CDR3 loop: CASSPGWSTDTQYF. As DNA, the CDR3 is TGTGCCAGCTCACCCGGTTGGAGCACAGATACGCAGTATTTT.

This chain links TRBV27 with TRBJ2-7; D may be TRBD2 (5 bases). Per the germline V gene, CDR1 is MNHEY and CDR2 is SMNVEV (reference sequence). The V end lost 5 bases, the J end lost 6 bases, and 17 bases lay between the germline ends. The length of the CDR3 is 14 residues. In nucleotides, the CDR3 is TGTGCCAGCAGTCCAGGCATTCGAGGAGGCGAGCAGTACTTC. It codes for CASSPGIRGGEQYF.

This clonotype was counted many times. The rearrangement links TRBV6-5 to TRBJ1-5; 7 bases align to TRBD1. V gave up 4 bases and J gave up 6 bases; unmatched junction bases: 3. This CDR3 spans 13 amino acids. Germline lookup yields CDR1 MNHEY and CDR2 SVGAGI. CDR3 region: CASSLQGRQPQHF. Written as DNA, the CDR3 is TGTGCCAGCAGTTTACAGGGGCGTCAGCCCCAGCATTTT.

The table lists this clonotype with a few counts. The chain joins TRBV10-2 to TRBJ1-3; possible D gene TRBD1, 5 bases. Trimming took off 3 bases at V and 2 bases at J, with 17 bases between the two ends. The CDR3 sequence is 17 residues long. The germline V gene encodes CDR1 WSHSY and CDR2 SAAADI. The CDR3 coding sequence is TGCGCCAGCAGTGATCTTAGGGGAGGGATTACTGGAAACACCATATATTTT. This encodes CASSDLRGGITGNTIYF.

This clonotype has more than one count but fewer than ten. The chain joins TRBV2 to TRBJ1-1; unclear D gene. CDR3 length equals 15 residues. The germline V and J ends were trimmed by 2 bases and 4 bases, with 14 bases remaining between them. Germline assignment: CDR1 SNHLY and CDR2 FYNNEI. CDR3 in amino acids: CASSEQQNSPTEAFF. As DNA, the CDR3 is TGTGCCAGCAGTGAACAGCAGAACAGTCCCACTGAAGCTTTCTTT.

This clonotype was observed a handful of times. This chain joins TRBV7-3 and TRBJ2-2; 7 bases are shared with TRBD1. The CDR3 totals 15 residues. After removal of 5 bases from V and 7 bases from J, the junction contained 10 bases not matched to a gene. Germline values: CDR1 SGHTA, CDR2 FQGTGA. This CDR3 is CASSPGNRGSGELFF. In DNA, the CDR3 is TGTGCCAGCAGCCCCGGTAACAGGGGCAGCGGGGAGCTGTTTTTT. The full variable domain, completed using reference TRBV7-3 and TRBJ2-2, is GAGVSQTPSNKVTEKGKYVELRCDPISGHTALYWYRQSLGQGPEFLIYFQGTGAADDSGLPNDRFFAVRPEGSVSTLKIQRTERGDSAVYLCASSPGNRGSGELFFGEGSRLTVL.

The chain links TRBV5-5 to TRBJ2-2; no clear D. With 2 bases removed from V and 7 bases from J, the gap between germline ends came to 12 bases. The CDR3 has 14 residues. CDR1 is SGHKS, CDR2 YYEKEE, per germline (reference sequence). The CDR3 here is CASSLLVVDGELFF. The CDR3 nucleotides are TGTGCCAGCAGCTTATTAGTGGTGGACGGGGAGCTGTTTTTT.

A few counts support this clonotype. CDR3 nucleotides: TGTGCCAGCAGCTGGGAAGGCGGGGCATCGCGCACTGAAGCTTTCTTT. Its protein product is CASSWEGGASRTEAFF. The chain carries TRBV5-8 and TRBJ1-1, with D maybe TRBD1 (5 bases). The CDR3 totals 16 residues. Germline V gives CDR1 SGHTS, CDR2 YDEGEE. V was trimmed by 3 bases and J by 4 bases, leaving 19 bases between them.

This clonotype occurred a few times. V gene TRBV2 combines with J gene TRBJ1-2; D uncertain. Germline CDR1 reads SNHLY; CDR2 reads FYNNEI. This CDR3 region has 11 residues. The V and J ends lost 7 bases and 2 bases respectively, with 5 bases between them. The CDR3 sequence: CASMGNYGYTF. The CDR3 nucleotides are TGTGCCAGCATGGGCAACTATGGCTACACCTTC.

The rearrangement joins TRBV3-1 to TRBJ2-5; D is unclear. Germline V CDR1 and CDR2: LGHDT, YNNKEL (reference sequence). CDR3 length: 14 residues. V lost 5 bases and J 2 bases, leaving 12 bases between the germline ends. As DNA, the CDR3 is TGTGCCAGCAGCGGACGCAGATTTCAAGAGACCCAGTACTTC. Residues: CASSGRRFQETQYF.

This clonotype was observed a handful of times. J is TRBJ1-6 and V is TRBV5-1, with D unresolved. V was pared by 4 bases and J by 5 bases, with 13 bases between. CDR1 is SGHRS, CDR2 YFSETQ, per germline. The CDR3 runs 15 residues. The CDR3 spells CASSRNPLDNSPLHF. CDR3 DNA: TGCGCCAGCAGCAGGAATCCTCTCGATAATTCACCCCTCCACTTT.

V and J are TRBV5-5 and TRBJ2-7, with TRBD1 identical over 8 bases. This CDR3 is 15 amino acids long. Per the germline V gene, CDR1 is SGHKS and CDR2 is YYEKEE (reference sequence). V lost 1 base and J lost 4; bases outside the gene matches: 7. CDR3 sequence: CASSLPGQGGYEQYV. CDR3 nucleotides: TGTGCCAGCAGCTTGCCCGGACAGGGCGGGTACGAGCAGTACGTC.

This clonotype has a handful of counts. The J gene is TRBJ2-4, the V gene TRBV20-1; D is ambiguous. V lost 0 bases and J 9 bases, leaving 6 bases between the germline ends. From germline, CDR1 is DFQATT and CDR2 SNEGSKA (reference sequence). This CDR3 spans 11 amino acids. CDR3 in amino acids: CSAREATIQYF. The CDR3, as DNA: TGCAGTGCTAGAGAGGCAACCATTCAGTACTTC.

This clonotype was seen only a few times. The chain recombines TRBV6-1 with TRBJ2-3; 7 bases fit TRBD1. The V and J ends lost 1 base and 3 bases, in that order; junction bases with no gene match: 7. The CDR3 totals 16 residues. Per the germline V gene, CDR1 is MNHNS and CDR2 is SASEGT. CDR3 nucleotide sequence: TGTGCCAGCAGTGAAGTGTATGGGACAGCTACAGATACGCAGTATTTT. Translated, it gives CASSEVYGTATDTQYF.

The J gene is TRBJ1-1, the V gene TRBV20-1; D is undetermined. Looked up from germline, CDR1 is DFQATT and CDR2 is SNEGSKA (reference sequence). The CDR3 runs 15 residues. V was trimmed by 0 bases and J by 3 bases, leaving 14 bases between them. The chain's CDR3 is CSARDPGVSDTEAFF. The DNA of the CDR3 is TGCAGTGCTAGAGATCCCGGGGTGTCGGACACTGAAGCTTTCTTT.

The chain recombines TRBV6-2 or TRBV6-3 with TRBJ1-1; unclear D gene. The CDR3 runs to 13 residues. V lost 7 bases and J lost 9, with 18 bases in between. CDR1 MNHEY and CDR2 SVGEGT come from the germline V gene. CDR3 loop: CASTKMSPRQAFF. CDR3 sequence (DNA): TGTGCCAGCACCAAAATGTCCCCCAGGCAAGCTTTCTTT.

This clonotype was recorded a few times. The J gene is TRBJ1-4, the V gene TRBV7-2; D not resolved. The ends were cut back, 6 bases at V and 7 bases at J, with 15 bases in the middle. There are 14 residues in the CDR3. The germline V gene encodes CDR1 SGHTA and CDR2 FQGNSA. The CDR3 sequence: CASSYYLEAEKLFF. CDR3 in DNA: TGTGCCAGCAGTTATTACTTGGAGGCTGAAAAACTGTTTTTT.

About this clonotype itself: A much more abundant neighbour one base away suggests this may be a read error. CDR3 in amino acids: CASSLVTSSRRTGGRYTF. CDR3 sequence (DNA): TGTGCCAGCAGCTTAGTTACTTCGTCGCGGCGAACCGGGGGGCGCTACACCTTC. This chain joins TRBV7-2 and TRBJ1-2; a weak D match, TRBD1 (6 bases). V lost 1 base to trimming and J lost 9 bases, with 27 bases between them. The CDR3 runs to 18 residues. Germline values: CDR1 SGHTA, CDR2 FQGNSA.

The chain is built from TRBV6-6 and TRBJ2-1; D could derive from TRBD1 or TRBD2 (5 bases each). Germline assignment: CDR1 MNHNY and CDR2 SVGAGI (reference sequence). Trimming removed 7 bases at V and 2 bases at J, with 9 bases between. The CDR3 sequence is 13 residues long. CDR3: CASNMGAYNEQFF. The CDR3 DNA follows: TGTGCCAGCAATATGGGGGCCTACAATGAGCAGTTCTTC.

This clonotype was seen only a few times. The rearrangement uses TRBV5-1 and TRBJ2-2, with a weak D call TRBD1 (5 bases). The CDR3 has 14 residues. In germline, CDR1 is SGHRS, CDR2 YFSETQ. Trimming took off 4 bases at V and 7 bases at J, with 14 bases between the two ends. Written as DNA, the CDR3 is TGCGCCAGCAGCCCTGCTCAGGGTCACGGGGAGCTGTTTTTT. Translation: CASSPAQGHGELFF.

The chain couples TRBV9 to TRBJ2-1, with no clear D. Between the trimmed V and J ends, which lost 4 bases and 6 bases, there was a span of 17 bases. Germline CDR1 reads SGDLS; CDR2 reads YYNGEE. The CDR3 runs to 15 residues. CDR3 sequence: CASSPGQWHSNEQFF. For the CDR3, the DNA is TGTGCCAGCAGCCCCGGCCAGTGGCATTCCAATGAGCAGTTCTTC.

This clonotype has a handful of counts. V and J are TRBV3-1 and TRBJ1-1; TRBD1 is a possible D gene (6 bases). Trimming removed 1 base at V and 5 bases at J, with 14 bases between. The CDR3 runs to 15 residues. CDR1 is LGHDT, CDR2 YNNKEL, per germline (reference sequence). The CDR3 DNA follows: TGTGCCAGCAGCCAAGCAGGGGCAGGGAATACTGAAGCTTTCTTT. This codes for CASSQAGAGNTEAFF.

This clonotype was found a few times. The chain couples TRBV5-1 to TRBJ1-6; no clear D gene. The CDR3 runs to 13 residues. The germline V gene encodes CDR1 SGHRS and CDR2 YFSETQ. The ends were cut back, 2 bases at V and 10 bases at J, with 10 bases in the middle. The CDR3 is CASSLGQDSPLHF. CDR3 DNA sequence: TGCGCCAGCAGCTTAGGGCAGGACTCACCCCTCCACTTT. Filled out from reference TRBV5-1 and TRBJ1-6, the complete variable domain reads KAGVTQTPRYLIKTRGQQVTLSCSPISGHRSVSWYQQTPGQGLQFLFEYFSETQRNKGNFPGRFSGRQFSNSRSEMNVSTLELGDSALYLCASSLGQDSPLHFGNGTRLTVT.

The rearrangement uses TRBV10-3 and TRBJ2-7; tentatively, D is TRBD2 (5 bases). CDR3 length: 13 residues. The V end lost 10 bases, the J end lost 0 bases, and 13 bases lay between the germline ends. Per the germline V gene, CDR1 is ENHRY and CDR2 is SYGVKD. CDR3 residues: CATGGGSSYEQYF. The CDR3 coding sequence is TGTGCCACTGGAGGCGGTTCCTCCTACGAGCAGTACTTC.

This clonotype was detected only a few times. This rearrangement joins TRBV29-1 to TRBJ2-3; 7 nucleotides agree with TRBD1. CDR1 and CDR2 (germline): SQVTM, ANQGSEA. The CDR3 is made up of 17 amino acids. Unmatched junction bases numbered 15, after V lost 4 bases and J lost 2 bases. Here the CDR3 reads CSVAFTYTGDHTDTQYF. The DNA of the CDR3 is TGCAGCGTTGCCTTCACATACACAGGGGACCACACAGATACGCAGTATTTT.

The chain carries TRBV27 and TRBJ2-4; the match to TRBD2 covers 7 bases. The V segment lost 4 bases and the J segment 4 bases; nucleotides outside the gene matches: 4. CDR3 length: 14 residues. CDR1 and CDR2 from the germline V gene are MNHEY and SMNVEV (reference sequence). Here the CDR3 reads CASSSFGGKNIQYF. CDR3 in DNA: TGTGCCAGCAGTTCCTTCGGGGGGAAAAACATTCAGTACTTC.